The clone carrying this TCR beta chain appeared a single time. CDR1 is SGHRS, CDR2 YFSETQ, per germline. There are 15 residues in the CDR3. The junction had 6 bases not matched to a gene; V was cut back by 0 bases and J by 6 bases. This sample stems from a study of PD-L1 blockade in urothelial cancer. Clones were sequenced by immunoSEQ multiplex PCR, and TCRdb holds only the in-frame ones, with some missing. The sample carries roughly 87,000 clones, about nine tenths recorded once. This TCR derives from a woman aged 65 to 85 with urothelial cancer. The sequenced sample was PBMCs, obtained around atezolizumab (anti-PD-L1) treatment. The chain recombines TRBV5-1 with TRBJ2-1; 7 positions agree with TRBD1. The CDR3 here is CASSLGQGAINEQFF. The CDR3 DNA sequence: TGCGCCAGCAGCTTGGGACAGGGAGCAATCAATGAGCAGTTCTTC.